This T cell receptor beta chain was identified in a study of cytomegalovirus exposure and HLA in healthy donors. At the level of the study: An early data release held tens of millions of unique TCRs from HLA-typed donors.

The PCR made use of 60 Vbeta and 13 Jbeta primers. The repertoire was sequenced with immunoSEQ multiplex PCR; TCRdb's copy has only in-frame clones and lacks some. Altogether over 100,000 clones are present, 77% being singletons, with the ten largest covering 4.2%. This clone was counted a few times. The TCR comes from a male donor in good health and CMV-seropositive. Sample: PBMCs.

DNA of the CDR3: TGTGCCAGCAGCCTCCCGGGACAGATGAACACTGAAGCTTTCTTT. Amino acid sequence: CASSLPGQMNTEAFF. The genes are TRBV5-4 and TRBJ1-1; 7 bases agree with TRBD1. Germline assignment: CDR1 SGHNT and CDR2 YYREEE (reference sequence). V gave up 4 bases and J gave up 0 bases; unmatched junction bases: 6. This CDR3 contains 15 residues.